This T cell receptor (beta chain) was captured in a study of early T cells in non-severe SARS-CoV-2 infection. Study outcomes and limitations: Private and CD4 specificities were missed by VDJdb matching, skewed to anti-spike CD8.

The CDR3 is 14 residues long. V was clipped by 5 bases and J by 3 bases, with 11 bases between them. Germline assignment: CDR1 SEHNR and CDR2 FQNEAQ (reference sequence). In this sample, this clonotype turned up many times. The target antigen is unknown. TCRdb re-derived calls from the 5' RACE reads in MiXCR, one entry per CDR3 protein. The sample yields tens of thousands of distinct CDR3 sequences, roughly a tenth seen once. The sample was whole blood. The source is an adult who was a healthcare worker with PCR-confirmed SARS-CoV-2 infection or an uninfected control (not recorded which). The chain uses TRBV7-9 and TRBJ1-5; unclear D gene. CDR3 residues: CASSPEGFNQPQHF. CDR3 coding DNA: TGTGCCAGCAGCCCTGAGGGCTTCAATCAGCCCCAGCATTTT.